Included here is one TCR beta chain sequence, with context. The target antigen is unknown. The PCR made use of 60 Vbeta and 13 Jbeta primers. Measured with immunoSEQ multiplex PCR; TCRdb has only the in-frame clones, and not every one. The sample lists 85,000 to 95,000 clones, 70% to 80% occurring once. The ends lost 8 bases at V and 7 bases at J; junction bases unmatched: 6. This CDR3 has 13 residues. Germline-derived CDR1 and CDR2 are MNHEY and SVGAGI. This entry comes from a study of cytomegalovirus exposure and HLA in healthy donors. Study-wide points: Generally TCR sequences proved uncommon, though certain public TCRs appeared in numerous donors.

The sequenced sample was PBMCs. The sequence derives from a young man in good health and CMV-seropositive. The gene calls are TRBV6-5 and TRBJ2-1; TRBD1 matches at 9 bases. Here the CDR3 reads CASSGTGWNEQFF. In nucleotides, the CDR3 is TGTGCCAGCTCCGGGACAGGGTGGAATGAGCAGTTCTTC.